The 22 T cell receptor beta chains presented below share a single source sample, sequenced in a study of regulatory T cells in long-lasting Graves disease. For TCR beta, libraries came from iRepertoire HTBI primers and Arm-PCR of CDR3 regions. From the multiplex PCR reads, TCRdb called clonotypes with MiXCR, one entry per CDR3 protein. This table has 350,000 to 400,000 distinct CDR3 sequences, 16% appearing once. As for time point: newly diagnosed GD, antithyroid drugs for less than 3 months. PBMC-extracted RNA yielded the TCR library. This sample also appeared in a second study, on T cells in Graves' hyperthyroidism and ophthalmopathy.

The source material was peripheral blood mononuclear cells (PBMCs), sampled at new diagnosis, from a patient treated with antithyroid drugs. All receptors come from a woman under 30 with Graves disease.

This clonotype was detected ten times or more. One end of the junction fails to match germline, which may point to a read error. V usage is TRBV5-1 and J usage is TRBJ1-1; D not certain. Germline values: CDR1 SGHRS, CDR2 YFSETQ. This CDR3 has 13 amino acids. The DNA of the CDR3 is TGTGCCAGCAGCTGGGATCCTAACACTGAAGCTTTCTTT. As protein: CASSWDPNTEAFF.

This clonotype was seen repeatedly, ten times or more. The CDR3 DNA reads as TGTGCCAGCAGTGAAGGGAGGGGAGGGTACACTGAAGCTTTCTTT. It yields the protein CASSEGRGGYTEAFF. The V gene is TRBV2, the J gene TRBJ1-1, with D perhaps TRBD1 (5 bases). The ends were cut back, 1 base at V and 3 bases at J, with 12 bases in the middle. Germline V gives CDR1 SNHLY, CDR2 FYNNEI. The CDR3 totals 15 residues. The complete variable domain, with remaining parts taken from reference TRBV2 and TRBJ1-1, reads EPEVTQTPSHQVTQMGQEVILRCVPISNHLYFYWYRQILGQKVEFLVSFYNNEISEKSEIFDDQFSVERPDGSNFTLKIRSTKLEDSAMYFCASSEGRGGYTEAFFGQGTRLTVV.

This clonotype came up many times. The rearrangement links TRBV30 to TRBJ2-1; D tentatively fits TRBD1 or TRBD2 (6 bases each). The CDR3 has 15 residues. V lost 3 bases and J lost 9, with 21 bases in between. Germline V CDR1 and CDR2: GTSNPN, SVGIG (reference sequence). The CDR3 nucleotides read TGTGCCTGGAGCTTTGGGGGGCTCCTATGGGGTGAGCAGTTCTTC. This translates into CAWSFGGLLWGEQFF.

This clonotype has ten or more counts. The chain recombines TRBV12-3 or TRBV12-4 with TRBJ1-2; unclear D gene. The CDR3 has 16 residues. The V end was cut by 7 bases, the J end by 2 bases, with 20 bases between. This CDR3 reads CASTKTTAQNNYGYTF. The CDR3 region has the DNA TGTGCCAGCACCAAAACAACAGCCCAGAACAACTATGGCTACACCTTC.

The chain recombines TRBV12-3 or TRBV12-4 with TRBJ1-6; no clear D gene. The CDR3 consists of 15 residues. The V end was cut by 6 bases, the J end by 7 bases, with 16 bases between. CDR3 nucleotide sequence: TGTGCCAGCAGACGTAGTTCTAACGGGAATTCACCCCTCCACTTT. Protein sequence: CASRRSSNGNSPLHF.

The chain employs TRBV7-3 and TRBJ1-1; D perhaps matches TRBD1 (6 bases). Trimming removed 5 bases at V and 2 bases at J, with 24 bases between. Germline assignment: CDR1 SGHTA and CDR2 FQGTGA. The CDR3 sequence is 18 residues long. Here the CDR3 reads CASSKIMGGGLENTEAFF. CDR3 nucleotide sequence: TGTGCCAGCAGCAAAATAATGGGGGGGGGGCTAGAAAACACTGAAGCTTTCTTT.

This clonotype was counted only a few times. The chain combines TRBV6-1 with TRBJ2-2; D remains ambiguous. Germline CDR1 reads MNHNS; CDR2 reads SASEGT. CDR3 length: 13 residues. Trimming took off 7 bases at V and 3 bases at J, with 9 bases between the two ends. The CDR3 loop is CASMGSDTGELFF. CDR3 sequence (DNA): TGTGCCAGCATGGGCTCCGACACCGGGGAGCTGTTTTTT.

This sequence joins TRBV2 and TRBJ1-6, with a possible D match to TRBD1 (6 bases). CDR3 length equals 17 residues. CDR1 is SNHLY, CDR2 FYNNEI, per germline. V lost 5 bases, J lost 6 bases, and 20 bases lay in between. CDR3 sequence: CASSRIYRVLVNSPLHF. CDR3 DNA: TGTGCCAGCAGTCGGATTTACAGGGTATTAGTTAATTCACCCCTCCACTTT. The whole variable domain, filled in from reference TRBV2 and TRBJ1-6, reads EPEVTQTPSHQVTQMGQEVILRCVPISNHLYFYWYRQILGQKVEFLVSFYNNEISEKSEIFDDQFSVERPDGSNFTLKIRSTKLEDSAMYFCASSRIYRVLVNSPLHFGNGTRLTVT.

This clonotype was seen repeatedly, ten times or more. This chain links TRBV30 with TRBJ2-5; either TRBD1 or TRBD2 may supply D (6 bases each). Per germline, CDR1 GTSNPN and CDR2 SVGIG (reference sequence). Trimming cost V 2 bases and J 0 bases, with 13 bases left between them. The CDR3 consists of 15 residues. In DNA, the CDR3 is TGTGCCTGGAGTCGGGGGCAGGGAAACCAAGAGACCCAGTACTTC. Residues: CAWSRGQGNQETQYF.

On this clonotype: A far larger clone is off by one base, so a read error is likely. It is likely a read error, because the conserved phenylalanine at the end of the CDR3 is missing. J is TRBJ2-5 and V is TRBV6-9; D is perhaps TRBD2 (5 bases). The J call may be incorrect, as the DNA end agrees better with TRBJ2-1. Germline CDR1 reads MNHGY; CDR2 reads SVAAGI. CDR3 size: 11 residues. The CDR3 sequence: CASSYGRGQFS. In nucleotides, the CDR3 is TGTGCCAGCAGTTATGGGAGAGGGCAGTTCTCC.

Details on this clonotype: A read error may produce the germline difference seen at one junction end. The V gene is TRBV9, the J gene TRBJ2-6; 8 nucleotides agree with TRBD2. Germline values: CDR1 SGDLS, CDR2 YYNGEE. CDR3 size: 16 residues. CDR3 bases: TGTGCCAGCAGCGTAGCGGGAGGGCCTGGGGCCAACGTCCGGACTTTC. Its translation: CASSVAGGPGANVRTF.

This clonotype has only a few counts. The rearrangement joins TRBV7-3 to TRBJ1-1; D not resolved. CDR1 is SGHTA, CDR2 FQGTGA, per germline. This CDR3 has 13 residues. With 1 base removed from V and 4 bases from J, the gap between germline ends came to 7 bases. The CDR3 reads CASSLKMGTEAFF. The DNA of the CDR3 is TGTGCCAGCAGCTTAAAAATGGGCACTGAAGCTTTCTTT.

This clonotype was found many times. The DNA of the CDR3 is TGTGCCAGCAGCCACACCCGGGACAGGGGGCCTGAAGCTTTCTTT. Translating gives CASSHTRDRGPEAFF. The chain carries TRBV3-1 and TRBJ1-1, with 12 nucleotides matching TRBD1. Germline lookup yields CDR1 LGHDT and CDR2 YNNKEL (reference sequence). The V segment lost 3 bases and the J segment 6 bases; nucleotides outside the gene matches: 5. The CDR3 has 15 residues.

This clonotype showed up many times. The genes are TRBV28 and TRBJ2-1; D possibly corresponds to TRBD2 (6 bases). From germline, CDR1 is MDHEN and CDR2 SYDVKM. The CDR3 has 14 amino acids. V lost 2 bases, J lost 6 bases, and 11 bases lay in between. The chain's CDR3 is CASSLRLAPNEQFF. DNA of the CDR3: TGTGCCAGCAGTTTAAGGCTAGCGCCCAATGAGCAGTTCTTC.

Many counts were recorded for this clonotype. This sequence joins TRBV11-2 and TRBJ1-1; unclear D gene. CDR1 and CDR2 (germline): SGHAT, FQNNGV. CDR3 length: 13 residues. With 2 bases removed from V and 2 bases from J, the gap between germline ends came to 6 bases. The CDR3 nucleotides read TGTGCCAGCAGCTTAAAGAGAAACACTGAAGCTTTCTTT. Amino acid sequence: CASSLKRNTEAFF.

This clonotype has only a few counts. V and J are TRBV6-1 and TRBJ2-6; 9 bases line up with TRBD1. CDR3 length: 18 residues. Per the germline V gene, CDR1 is MNHNS and CDR2 is SASEGT. Losses at the gene ends were 7 bases for V and 0 bases for J; bases not matched to a gene: 10. The CDR3 sequence is CASNLPGQGISGANVLTF. The CDR3 DNA sequence: TGTGCCAGCAACCTACCGGGACAGGGCATCTCTGGGGCCAACGTCCTGACTTTC.

This clonotype was found many times. This sequence joins TRBV5-1 and TRBJ1-1; no firm D call. This CDR3 has 17 residues. V lost 0 bases and J lost 0, with 15 bases in between. Per germline, CDR1 SGHRS and CDR2 YFSETQ. The CDR3 is CASSLVFRGSLNTEAFF. The CDR3 nucleotides read TGCGCCAGCAGCTTGGTTTTTCGGGGTTCCTTGAACACTGAAGCTTTCTTT.

This clonotype was seen many times. This sequence joins TRBV28 and TRBJ1-3; 8 positions match TRBD1. The CDR3 covers 15 residues. Germline V CDR1 and CDR2: MDHEN, SYDVKM. V dropped 3 bases and J dropped 4; count of bases not matched to a gene: 5. The CDR3 loop is CASSFGGQEGNTIYF. The CDR3 region has the DNA TGTGCCAGCAGTTTCGGGGGACAGGAAGGAAACACCATATATTTT. Full variable domain (remainder filled in from reference TRBV28 and TRBJ1-3): DVKVTQSSRYLVKRTGEKVFLECVQDMDHENMFWYRQDPGLGLRLIYFSYDVKMKEKGDIPEGYSVSREKKERFSLILESASTNQTSMYLCASSFGGQEGNTIYFGEGSWLTVV.

This clonotype has at least ten counts. The V gene is TRBV20-1, the J gene TRBJ2-3, with unresolved D. The CDR3 contains 10 residues. CDR1 is DFQATT, CDR2 SNEGSKA, per germline (reference sequence). V was clipped by 0 bases and J by 11 bases, with 6 bases between them. CDR3 bases: TGCAGTGCTAGAGATTCTCGGCAGTATTTT. It is translated as CSARDSRQYF.

This clonotype has only a few counts. The rearrangement uses TRBV4-1 and TRBJ1-2; 8 bases align to TRBD1. This CDR3 has 14 residues. Trimming at V came to 3 bases and at J to 7 bases, leaving 7 bases not matched to a gene. Germline loops: CDR1 MGHRA, CDR2 YSYEKL. The CDR3 region is CASSHPTGAGGYTF. DNA for the CDR3: TGCGCCAGCAGCCACCCGACAGGGGCGGGTGGCTACACCTTC.

There are many counts of this clonotype. The CDR3 DNA sequence: TGTGCCAGCAGCTTAGCCAGCAGGATTGAAGCTTTCTTT. Its translation is CASSLASRIEAFF. This chain joins TRBV11-1 and TRBJ1-1; D not resolved. V dropped 0 bases and J dropped 7 bases, with 9 bases sitting between them. Looked up from germline, CDR1 is SGHAT and CDR2 is FQDESV (reference sequence). The CDR3 runs 13 residues. The entire variable domain, with the rest obtained from reference TRBV11-1 and TRBJ1-1, is as follows: EAEVAQSPRYKITEKSQAVAFWCDPISGHATLYWYRQILGQGPELLVQFQDESVVDDSQLPKDRFSAERLKGVDSTLKIQPAELGDSAMYLCASSLASRIEAFFGQGTRLTVV.

The sample holds many counts of this clonotype. The J gene is TRBJ2-7, the V gene TRBV10-3, with TRBD1 matching over 10 bases. The CDR3 contains 13 residues. Germline-derived CDR1 and CDR2 are ENHRY and SYGVKD. V gave up 6 bases and J gave up 7 bases; unmatched junction bases: 6. The chain's CDR3 is CAISGDRGKEQYF. CDR3 bases: TGTGCCATCAGCGGGGACAGGGGAAAGGAGCAGTACTTC.